These T cell receptor beta chains were read from a single sample in a study of blood T cell repertoires in COVID-19. TCRdb keeps only in-frame clones here, not all; method: immunoSEQ multiplex PCR. The top ten clones hold roughly 12% of a sample with fewer than 25,000 clones, roughly 85% of them seen once. The sequenced sample was peripheral blood. These receptors were taken from a woman at least 80 years old with active or convalescent COVID-19. The CDR3 runs from the conserved cysteine through the conserved F or W. D genes are given only for firm matches. Clone size is stated in some rows and not others, as once, few, many or a class when expanded.

>TRBV3-1/TRBV3-2|12|-|-
CASSRTDNEQFF
>TRBV11-3|15|-|-
CASSRDRTTGTEAFF
>TRBV7-9|14|TRBD1|few
CASSAGGAGQPQHF
>TRBV7-2|15|-|-
CASSLGPGESYEQYF
>TRBV5-1|14|TRBD1|-
CASARGSTNEKLFF
>TRBV11-2|12|-|-
CASSSGSYGYTF
>TRBV5-1|17|TRBD2|-
CASSFRLAGSTYNEQFF
>TRBV4-1|15|TRBD1|-
CASSQSGQGGQPQHF
>TRBV7-8|14|-|few
CASSHGPGWNEQYF
>TRBV7-8|15|-|-
CASSLPGRGANVLTF
>TRBV11-1|12|-|-
CASSLAAFEQFF
>TRBV5-1|15|TRBD2|-
CASSLTSGSADTQYF
>TRBV5-1|15|-|-
CASSLVQGRNPEQYF
>TRBV7-9|12|TRBD1|-
CASGQETYEQYF
>TRBV9|14|-|-
CASSGDSMNTEAFF
>TRBV12-3/TRBV12-4|13|TRBD1|-
CASSPGTADTQYF
>TRBV5-1|16|TRBD2|-
CASSLNSGGYQETQYF
>TRBV15|13|-|-
CATSNHMNTEAFF
>TRBV5-6|15|-|-
CASSLAGQPGYGYTF
>TRBV11-2|14|TRBD1|-
CASSRDRGNNEQFF
>TRBV2|15|TRBD1|-
CASTRQGAANEKLFF
>TRBV2|14|-|-
CASSDGGGLSPLHF
>TRBV27|13|-|-
CASRSSNTGELFF
>TRBV6-5|14|TRBD2|-
CASRGLAVTYEQYF
>TRBV29-1|15|TRBD1|-
CSAHPGTGIGTEAFF
>TRBV5-1|13|-|-
CASSPATRLGAFF
>TRBV5-1|15|-|few
CASSLVVGGQETQYF
>TRBV11-2|16|TRBD2|-
CASSAGGLYGTDTQYF
>TRBV19|14|-|once
CASSIAGSGNTIYF